The clone carrying this T cell receptor beta chain was detected only a few times. The CDR3 is 14 amino acids. The V end was cut by 7 bases, the J end by 0 bases, with 10 bases between. The germline V gene has CDR1 MNHNY and CDR2 SVGAGI (reference sequence). This record belongs to a study of T cells after yellow fever vaccination. By 5'RACE template switching, TCR cDNA was produced, with a universal primer site and UMIs added in the process. Using its own MiXCR run on the 5' RACE reads, TCRdb lists one record per CDR3 protein. The sample holds hundreds of thousands of distinct CDR3 sequences, about 4% seen once.

The J gene is TRBJ2-1, the V gene TRBV6-6; D tentatively reads TRBD1 or TRBD2 (5 bases each). The sequenced sample was PBMCs, obtained 5 days after the yellow fever booster vaccination. The TCR originated in a man aged 18 to 35 who received the YFV17D yellow fever vaccine. The CDR3 DNA follows: TGTGCCAGCAAGGGGACCCTCTCCTACAATGAGCAGTTCTTC. Translated: CASKGTLSYNEQFF.